The T cell receptor beta chain under discussion was sequenced for a study of identical twins. Notes on the study in general: Out-of-frame alpha sequences shared between twins exhibited an excess of low generation probability. Modelling underestimated the level of out-of-frame TCR alpha sharing observed in monozygotic twins.

This clonotype was counted between two and nine times. Its antigen is currently unknown. A single record per CDR3 protein comes from TCRdb applying MiXCR to the 5' RACE reads. Of some 1,700,000 distinct CDR3 sequences listed, less than 35% are singletons. Sequencing was carried out using cord blood. This TCR was recovered from a newborn girl in good health.

Here the CDR3 reads CASSPYGAGGIDTQYF. CDR3 bases: TGTGCCAGCAGTCCTTATGGGGCGGGGGGGATCGATACGCAGTATTTT. The chain recombines TRBV12-3 or TRBV12-4 with TRBJ2-3, with 9 bases identical to TRBD2. This CDR3 is 16 amino acids long. Trimming removed 5 bases from V and 6 bases from J; junction bases left unmatched: 12.